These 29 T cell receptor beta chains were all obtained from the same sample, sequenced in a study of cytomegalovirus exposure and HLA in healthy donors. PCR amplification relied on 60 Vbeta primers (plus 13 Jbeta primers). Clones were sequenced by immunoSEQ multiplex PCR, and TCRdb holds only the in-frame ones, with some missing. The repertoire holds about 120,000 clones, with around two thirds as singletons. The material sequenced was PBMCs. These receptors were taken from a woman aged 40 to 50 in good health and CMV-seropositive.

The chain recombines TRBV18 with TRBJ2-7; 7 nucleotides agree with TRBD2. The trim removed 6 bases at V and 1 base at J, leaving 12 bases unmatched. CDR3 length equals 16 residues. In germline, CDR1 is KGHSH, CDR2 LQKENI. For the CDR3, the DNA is TGTGCCAGCTCGGGAGGGAGCGGAGGTGAATCCTACGAGCAGTACTTC. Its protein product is CASSGGSGGESYEQYF.

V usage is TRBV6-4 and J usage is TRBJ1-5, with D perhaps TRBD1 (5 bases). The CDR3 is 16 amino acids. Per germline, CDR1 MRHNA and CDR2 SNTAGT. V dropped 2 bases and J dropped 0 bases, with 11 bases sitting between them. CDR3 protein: CASSDVRTYSNQPQHF. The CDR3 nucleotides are TGTGCCAGCAGTGACGTCAGGACATATAGCAATCAGCCCCAGCATTTT.

In nucleotides, the CDR3 is TGCAGCGTTGCAACTAGCGGGGTAAGCTCCTACGAGCAGTACTTC. It is translated as CSVATSGVSSYEQYF. The chain has TRBV29-1 and TRBJ2-7; 10 bases match TRBD2. Germline CDR1 is SQVTM and CDR2 is ANQGSEA. Trimming removed 4 bases from V and 0 bases from J; junction bases left unmatched: 6. The CDR3 is 15 residues long.

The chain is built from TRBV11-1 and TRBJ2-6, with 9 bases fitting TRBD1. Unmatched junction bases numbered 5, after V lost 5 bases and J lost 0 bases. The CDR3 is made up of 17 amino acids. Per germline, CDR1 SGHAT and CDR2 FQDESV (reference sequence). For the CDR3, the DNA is TGTGCCAGCAGCCAAGGACAGGGGTACTCTGGGGCCAACGTCCTGACTTTC. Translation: CASSQGQGYSGANVLTF.

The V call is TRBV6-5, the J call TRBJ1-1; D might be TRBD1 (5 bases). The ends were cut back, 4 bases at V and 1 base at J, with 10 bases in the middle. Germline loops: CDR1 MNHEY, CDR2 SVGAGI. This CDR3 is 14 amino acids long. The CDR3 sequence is CASSSGLGNTEAFF. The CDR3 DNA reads TGTGCCAGCAGTTCAGGGCTGGGGAACACTGAAGCTTTCTTT.

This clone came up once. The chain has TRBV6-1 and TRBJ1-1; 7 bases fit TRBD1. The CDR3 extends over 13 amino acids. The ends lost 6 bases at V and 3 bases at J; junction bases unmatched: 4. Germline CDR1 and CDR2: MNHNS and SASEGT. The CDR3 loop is CASRTGVDTEAFF. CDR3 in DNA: TGTGCCAGCAGAACAGGGGTCGACACTGAAGCTTTCTTT.

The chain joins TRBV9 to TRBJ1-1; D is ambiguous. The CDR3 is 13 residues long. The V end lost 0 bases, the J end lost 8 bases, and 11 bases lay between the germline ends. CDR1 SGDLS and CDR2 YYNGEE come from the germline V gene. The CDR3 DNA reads TGTGCCAGCAGCGTAGGACACCTGCCCGAAGCTTTCTTT. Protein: CASSVGHLPEAFF.

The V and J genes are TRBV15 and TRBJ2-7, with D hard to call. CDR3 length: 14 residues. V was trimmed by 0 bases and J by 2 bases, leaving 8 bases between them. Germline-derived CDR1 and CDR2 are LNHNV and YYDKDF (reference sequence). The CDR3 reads CATSRDPNPYEQYF. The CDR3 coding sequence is TGTGCCACCAGCAGAGATCCTAATCCCTACGAGCAGTACTTC.

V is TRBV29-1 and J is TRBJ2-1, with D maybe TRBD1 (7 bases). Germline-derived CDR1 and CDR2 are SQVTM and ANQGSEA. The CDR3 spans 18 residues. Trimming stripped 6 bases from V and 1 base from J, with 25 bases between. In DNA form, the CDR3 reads TGCAGCGTGGGGGGCACAGGGGATTCGCGGCAGTCCTACAATGAGCAGTTCTTC. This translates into CSVGGTGDSRQSYNEQFF.

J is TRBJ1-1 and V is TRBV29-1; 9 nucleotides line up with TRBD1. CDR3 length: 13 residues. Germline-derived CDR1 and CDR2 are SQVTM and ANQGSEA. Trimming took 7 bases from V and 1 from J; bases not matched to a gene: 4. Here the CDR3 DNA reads TGCAGCGGCCGACAGGGGGAGAACACTGAAGCTTTCTTT. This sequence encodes CSGRQGENTEAFF.

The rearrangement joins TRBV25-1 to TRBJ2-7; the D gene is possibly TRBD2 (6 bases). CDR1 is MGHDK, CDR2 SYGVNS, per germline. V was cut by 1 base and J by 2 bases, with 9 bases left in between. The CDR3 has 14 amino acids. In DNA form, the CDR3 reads TGTGCCAGCAGTGAATGGGCGGGGACCTACGAGCAGTACTTC. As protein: CASSEWAGTYEQYF.

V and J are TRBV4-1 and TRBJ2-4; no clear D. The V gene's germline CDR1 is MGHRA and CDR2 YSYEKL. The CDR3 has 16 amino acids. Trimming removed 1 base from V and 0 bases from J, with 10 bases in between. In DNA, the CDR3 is TGCGCCAGCAGCCAAGGGGCACCGCTAGCCAAAAACATTCAGTACTTC. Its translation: CASSQGAPLAKNIQYF.

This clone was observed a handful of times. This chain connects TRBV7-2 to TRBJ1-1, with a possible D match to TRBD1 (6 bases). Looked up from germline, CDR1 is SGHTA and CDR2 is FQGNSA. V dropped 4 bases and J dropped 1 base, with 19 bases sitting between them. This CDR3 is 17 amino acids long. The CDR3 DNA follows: TGTGCCAGCAGCTATTCATGGGGGGGCAGGGGGAACACTGAAGCTTTCTTT. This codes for CASSYSWGGRGNTEAFF.

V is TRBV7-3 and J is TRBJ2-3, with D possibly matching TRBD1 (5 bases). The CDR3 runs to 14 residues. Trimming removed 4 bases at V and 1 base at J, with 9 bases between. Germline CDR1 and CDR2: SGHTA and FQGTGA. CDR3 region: CASSSDSRTDTQYF. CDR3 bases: TGTGCCAGCAGCTCAGACAGCCGCACAGATACGCAGTATTTT.

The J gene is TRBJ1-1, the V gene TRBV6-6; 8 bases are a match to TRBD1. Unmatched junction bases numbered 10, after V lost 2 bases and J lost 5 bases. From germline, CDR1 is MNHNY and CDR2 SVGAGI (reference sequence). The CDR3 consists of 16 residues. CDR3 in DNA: TGTGCCAGCAGTTACACAGGACAGGGAGCGGGGACTGAAGCTTTCTTT. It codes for CASSYTGQGAGTEAFF.

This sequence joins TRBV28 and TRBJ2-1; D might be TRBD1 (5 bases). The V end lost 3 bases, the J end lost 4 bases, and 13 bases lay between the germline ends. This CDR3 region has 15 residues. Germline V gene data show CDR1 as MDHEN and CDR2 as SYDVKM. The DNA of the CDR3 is TGTGCCAGCAGTTTGGCCTACAGGATATACAATGAGCAGTTCTTC. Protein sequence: CASSLAYRIYNEQFF.

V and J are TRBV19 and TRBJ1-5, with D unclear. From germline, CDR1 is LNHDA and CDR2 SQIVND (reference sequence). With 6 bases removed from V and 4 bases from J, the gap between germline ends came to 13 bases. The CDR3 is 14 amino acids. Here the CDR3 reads CASSLGGRNQPQHF. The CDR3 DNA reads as TGTGCCAGTAGCTTAGGAGGGCGGAATCAGCCCCAGCATTTT.

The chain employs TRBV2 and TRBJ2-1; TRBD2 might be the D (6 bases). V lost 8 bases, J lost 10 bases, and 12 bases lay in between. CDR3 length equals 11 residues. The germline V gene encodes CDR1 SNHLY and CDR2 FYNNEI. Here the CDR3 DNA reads TGTGCCAGCCAACGCGCGGGAGAGCAGTTCTTC. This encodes CASQRAGEQFF.

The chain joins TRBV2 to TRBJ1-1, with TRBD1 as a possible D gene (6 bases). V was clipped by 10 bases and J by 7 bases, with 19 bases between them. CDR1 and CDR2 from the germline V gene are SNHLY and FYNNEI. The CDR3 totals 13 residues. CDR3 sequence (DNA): TGTGCCACATCTCTCGGGGGGGCTAGTGAAGCTTTCTTT. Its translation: CATSLGGASEAFF.

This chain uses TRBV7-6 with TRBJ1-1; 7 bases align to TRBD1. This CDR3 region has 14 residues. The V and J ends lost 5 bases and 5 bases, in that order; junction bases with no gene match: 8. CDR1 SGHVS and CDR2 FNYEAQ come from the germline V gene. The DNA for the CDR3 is TGTGCCAGCAGCAAGGGACAGTCAGGGACTGAAGCTTTCTTT. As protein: CASSKGQSGTEAFF.

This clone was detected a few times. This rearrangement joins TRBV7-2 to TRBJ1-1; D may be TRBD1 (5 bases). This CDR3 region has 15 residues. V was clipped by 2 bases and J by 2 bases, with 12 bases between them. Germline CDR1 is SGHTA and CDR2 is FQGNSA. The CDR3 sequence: CASSLSRQTNTEAFF. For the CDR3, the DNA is TGTGCCAGCAGCTTAAGCAGACAGACTAACACTGAAGCTTTCTTT.

CDR3 loop: CASSAHGILGGQGTTEAFF. The CDR3 region has the DNA TGCGCCAGCAGCGCTCACGGGATTTTGGGTGGACAGGGTACGACTGAAGCTTTCTTT. The chain couples TRBV4-3 to TRBJ1-1, with TRBD1 identical over 8 bases. The length of the CDR3 is 19 residues. The V and J ends lost 5 bases and 5 bases, in that order; junction bases with no gene match: 22. Germline V gene data show CDR1 as LGHNA and CDR2 as YSLEER.

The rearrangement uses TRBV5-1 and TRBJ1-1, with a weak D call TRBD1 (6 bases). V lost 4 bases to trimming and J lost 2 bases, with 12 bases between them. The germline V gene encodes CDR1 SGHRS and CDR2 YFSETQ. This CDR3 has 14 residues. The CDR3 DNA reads TGCGCCAGCAGCGAACAGGGTACTAACACTGAAGCTTTCTTT. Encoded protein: CASSEQGTNTEAFF.

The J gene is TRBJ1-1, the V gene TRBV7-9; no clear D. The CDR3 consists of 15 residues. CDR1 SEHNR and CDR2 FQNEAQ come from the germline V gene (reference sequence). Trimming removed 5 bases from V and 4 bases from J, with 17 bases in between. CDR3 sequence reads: CASSALGLEGTEAFF. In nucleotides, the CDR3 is TGTGCCAGCAGCGCCCTGGGCCTTGAGGGCACTGAAGCTTTCTTT. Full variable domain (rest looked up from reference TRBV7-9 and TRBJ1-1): DTGVSQNPRHKITKRGQNVTFRCDPISEHNRLYWYRQTLGQGPEFLTYFQNEAQLEKSRLLSDRFSAERPKGSFSTLEIQRTEQGDSAMYLCASSALGLEGTEAFFGQGTRLTVV.

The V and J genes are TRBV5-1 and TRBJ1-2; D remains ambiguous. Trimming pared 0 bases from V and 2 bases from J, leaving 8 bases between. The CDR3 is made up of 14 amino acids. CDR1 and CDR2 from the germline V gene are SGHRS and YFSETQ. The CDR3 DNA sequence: TGCGCCAGCAGCTTGGCCGCGGAAAACTATGGCTACACCTTC. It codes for CASSLAAENYGYTF.

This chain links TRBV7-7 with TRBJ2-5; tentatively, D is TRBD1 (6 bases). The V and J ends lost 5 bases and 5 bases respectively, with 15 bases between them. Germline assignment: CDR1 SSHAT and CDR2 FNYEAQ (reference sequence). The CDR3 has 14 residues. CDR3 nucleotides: TGTGCCAGCAGCCCCGCAGGGGAGAGGGAGACCCAGTACTTC. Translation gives CASSPAGERETQYF.

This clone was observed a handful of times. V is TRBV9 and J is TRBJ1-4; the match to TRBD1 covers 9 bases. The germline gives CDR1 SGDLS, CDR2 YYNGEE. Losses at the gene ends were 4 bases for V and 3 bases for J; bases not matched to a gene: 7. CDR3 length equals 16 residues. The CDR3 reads CASSRTGGTANEKLFF. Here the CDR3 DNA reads TGTGCCAGCAGCCGTACAGGGGGCACAGCTAATGAAAAACTGTTTTTT.

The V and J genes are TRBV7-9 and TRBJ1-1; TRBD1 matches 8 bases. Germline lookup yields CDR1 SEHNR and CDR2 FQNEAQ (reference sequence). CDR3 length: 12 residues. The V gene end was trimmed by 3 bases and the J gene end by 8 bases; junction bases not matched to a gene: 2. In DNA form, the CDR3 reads TGTGCCAGCAGCTTGGGGACAGGAGAAGCTTTCTTT. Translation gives CASSLGTGEAFF.

Here the CDR3 DNA reads TGTGCCAGCAGCCGCGGGGGGGCCGGCGAGACCCAGTACTTC. Amino acid sequence: CASSRGGAGETQYF. The chain couples TRBV11-2 to TRBJ2-5, with 9 bases fitting TRBD2. CDR1 SGHAT and CDR2 FQNNGV come from the germline V gene. The ends lost 5 bases at V and 5 bases at J; junction bases unmatched: 6. The CDR3 runs 14 residues. Complete variable domain (other parts from reference TRBV11-2 and TRBJ2-5): EAGVAQSPRYKIIEKRQSVAFWCNPISGHATLYWYQQILGQGPKLLIQFQNNGVVDDSQLPKDRFSAERLKGVDSTLKIQPAKLEDSAVYLCASSRGGAGETQYFGPGTRLLVL.